Here is one T cell receptor (beta chain) with its context. Germline V gene sequence: CDR1 LNHDA, CDR2 SQIVND (reference sequence). CDR3 length: 15 amino acids. Trimming stripped 3 bases from V and 3 bases from J, with 14 bases between. The assay was immunoSEQ multiplex PCR, and TCRdb's table has in-frame clones only and misses some. The profile covers roughly 80,000 clones, with 65% to 90% appearing a single time and less than 0.8% taken by the ten largest. This entry is derived from a study of OX40 agonist ivuxolimab in advanced cancers. At the level of the study: Three patients got partial responses; one had hepatocellular carcinoma and two had cutaneous melanoma.

The chain links TRBV19 to TRBJ1-2; D is perhaps TRBD1 (6 bases). This sequence originates from an adult with an advanced solid tumor such as melanoma, head and neck, liver or kidney cancer. Sequencing was performed on CD4+ or CD8+ T cells sorted from blood, taken in a trial of the OX40 agonist ivuxolimab. The CDR3 nucleotides read TGTGCCAGTAGTATTGGGGGCAGGTGGGACTATGGCTACACCTTC. Translation: CASSIGGRWDYGYTF. Full variable domain (rest looked up from reference TRBV19 and TRBJ1-2): DGGITQSPKYLFRKEGQNVTLSCEQNLNHDAMYWYRQDPGQGLRLIYYSQIVNDFQKGDIAEGYSVSREKKESFPLTVTSAQKNPTAFYLCASSIGGRWDYGYTFGSGTRLTVV.